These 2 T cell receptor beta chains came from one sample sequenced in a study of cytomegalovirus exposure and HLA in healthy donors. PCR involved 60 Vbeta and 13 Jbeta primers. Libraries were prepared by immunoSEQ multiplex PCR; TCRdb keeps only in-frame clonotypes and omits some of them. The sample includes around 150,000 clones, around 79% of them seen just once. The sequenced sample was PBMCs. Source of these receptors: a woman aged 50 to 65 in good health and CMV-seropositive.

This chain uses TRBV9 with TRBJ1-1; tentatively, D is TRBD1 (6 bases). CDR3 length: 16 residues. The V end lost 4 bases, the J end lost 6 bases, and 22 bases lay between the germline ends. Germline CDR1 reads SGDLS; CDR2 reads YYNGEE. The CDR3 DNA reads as TGTGCCAGCAGCATCCTTGGGGGGGGCGCGGCCGCTGAAGCTTTCTTT. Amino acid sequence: CASSILGGGAAAEAFF.

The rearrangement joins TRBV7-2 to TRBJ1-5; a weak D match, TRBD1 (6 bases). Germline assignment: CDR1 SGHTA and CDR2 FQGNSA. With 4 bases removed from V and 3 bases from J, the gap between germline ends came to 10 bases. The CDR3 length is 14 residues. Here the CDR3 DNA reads TGTGCCAGCAGCTCAACAGGGCCCAATCAGCCCCAGCATTTT. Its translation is CASSSTGPNQPQHF.